Sequencing of this T cell receptor (beta chain) was carried out in a study of somatic mutations in cytotoxic T cells in rheumatoid arthritis. Study background: Collection of patient blood (30 ml EDTA) took place right after diagnosis, before any treatment.

This clone was recorded once. Authors' methods: Of patient CD8+ clones exceeding 1%, few matched published virus-specific TCRB sequences. Using immunoSEQ multiplex PCR, the repertoire was profiled, and TCRdb retains in-frame clones only, with some absent. V, J and clone size were drawn from that table, and D and trimming were deduced from the DNA. There are about 14,000 clones in the sample; around four fifths occur only once, and approximately 15% lies in the top ten. Germline V lookup: CDR1 MDHEN, CDR2 SYDVKM. This CDR3 is built from 15 residues. V lost 5 bases and J lost 0, with 13 bases in between. The CD4+ and CD8+ fractions came from positive magnetic bead selection and were purity-checked by flow cytometry.

The clonotype was recovered from an adult with rheumatoid arthritis. This chain uses TRBV28 with TRBJ1-1, with D possibly matching TRBD1 (6 bases). Sequenced material: CD8+ T cells sorted from blood. CDR3 residues: CASSPLGHLNTEAFF. The CDR3 DNA is TGTGCCAGCAGTCCTTTGGGACACCTGAACACTGAAGCTTTCTTT. Supplemented by reference TRBV28 and TRBJ1-1, the full variable domain reads DVKVTQSSRYLVKRTGEKVFLECVQDMDHENMFWYRQDPGLGLRLIYFSYDVKMKEKGDIPEGYSVSREKKERFSLILESASTNQTSMYLCASSPLGHLNTEAFFGQGTRLTVV.